This T cell receptor (beta chain) was recovered during a study of control samples from healthy donors and cancer patients. Method: immunoSEQ multiplex PCR; TCRdb's copy keeps in-frame clones and lacks some. The data hold 100,000 to 150,000 clones, with roughly 90% observed a single time. The germline gives CDR1 GTSNPN, CDR2 SVGIG (reference sequence). Trimming took 2 bases from V and 8 from J, leaving 10 bases between them. The CDR3 is 12 amino acids. The TCR originated in a man aged 50-59 years with head and neck cancer. The rearrangement links TRBV30 to TRBJ1-3; D ambiguous. The sequenced material came from PBMCs. CDR3 protein: CAWSTDAYTIYF. CDR3 DNA sequence: TGTGCCTGGAGTACTGACGCTTACACCATATATTTT.